This T cell receptor beta chain was sequenced in a study of T cell responses to AZD1222 COVID-19 vaccine. Overall study context: Pooled samples include second doses given at about 4 or 12 weeks. Whole-study results and caveats: The study found Spike-specific TCR breadth and depth rose after two AZD1222 doses. Females made up more of the donors, who were largely white British, and clonal diversity may have come out too low.

Germline CDR1 reads MNHEY; CDR2 reads SVGAGI. The CDR3 runs to 13 residues. V was clipped by 6 bases and J by 4 bases; unmatched bases: 5. Sequenced by immunoSEQ multiplex PCR; TCRdb stores in-frame clones only, minus some. This sample has 80,000 to 100,000 clones; roughly 85% occur once, and the top ten carry about 6%. With respect to this clone: Its antigen is not known.

The source material was peripheral blood, sampled on day 0 of AZD1222 vaccination. This chain links TRBV6-5 with TRBJ2-5; 7 bases line up with TRBD1. This TCR was recovered from an adult in good health. This CDR3 reads CASSRNRGETQYF. CDR3 bases: TGTGCCAGCAGCAGAAACAGGGGAGAGACCCAGTACTTC.